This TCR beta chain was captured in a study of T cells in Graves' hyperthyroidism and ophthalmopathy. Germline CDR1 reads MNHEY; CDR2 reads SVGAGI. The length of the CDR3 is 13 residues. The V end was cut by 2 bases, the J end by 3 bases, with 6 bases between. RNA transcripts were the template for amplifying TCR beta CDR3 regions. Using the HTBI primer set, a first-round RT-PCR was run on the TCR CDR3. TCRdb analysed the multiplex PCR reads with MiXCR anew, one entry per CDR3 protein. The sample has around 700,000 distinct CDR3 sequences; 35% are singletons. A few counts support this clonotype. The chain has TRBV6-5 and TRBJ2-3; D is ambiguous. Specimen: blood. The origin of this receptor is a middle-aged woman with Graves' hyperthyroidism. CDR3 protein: CASSYGVTDTQYF. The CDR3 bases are TGTGCCAGCAGTTACGGGGTGACAGATACGCAGTATTTT.